Listed below are T cell receptor beta chains from one sample, sequenced in a study of OX40 agonist ivuxolimab in advanced cancers. Profiled with immunoSEQ multiplex PCR; TCRdb holds only in-frame clones, not every one. Here the sample spans some 98,000 clones, roughly 90% being singletons. This material consisted of CD4+ or CD8+ T cells sorted from blood, taken in a trial of the OX40 agonist ivuxolimab. All receptors derive from an adult with an advanced solid tumor such as melanoma, head and neck, liver or kidney cancer. Each CDR3 is given with its conserved first and last residue. The D gene is left open where the match is weak. Part of the rows lack a size; the others show once, few, many or a class for expanded clones.

>TRBJ2-7|NA|TRBV28|NA
CASSFRYEQYF
TGTGCCAGCAGTTTCAGATACGAGCAGTACTTC
>TRBJ2-7|NA|TRBV6-5|NA
CASSYLTGAATYEQYF
TGTGCCAGCAGTTACCTGACGGGCGCCGCGACCTACGAGCAGTACTTC
>TRBJ2-3|TRBD2|TRBV18|NA
CASSPGLAGARADTQYF
TGTGCCAGCTCACCAGGTCTAGCGGGAGCTCGGGCAGATACGCAGTATTTT
>TRBJ2-7|NA|TRBV2|NA
CASSGQLGEQYF
TGTGCCAGCAGCGGACAGTTAGGCGAGCAGTACTTC
>TRBJ2-5|NA|TRBV6-5|once
CASSLRVGGMETQYF
TGTGCCAGCAGCTTGAGGGTTGGGGGTATGGAGACCCAGTACTTC
>TRBJ2-1|NA|TRBV10-3|NA
CASKGGGGARVGNEQFF
TGTGCCTCCAAGGGGGGAGGCGGGGCCCGGGTGGGAAATGAGCAGTTCTTC
>TRBJ2-3|NA|TRBV10-1|NA
CASSERRTITSTDTQYF
TGCGCCAGCAGTGAGCGCCGGACTATAACTAGCACAGATACGCAGTATTTT
>TRBJ2-5|TRBD1|TRBV5-5|NA
CASSRDRADQETQYF
TGTGCCAGCAGCAGGGACAGGGCAGACCAAGAGACCCAGTACTTC
>TRBJ2-3|NA|TRBV7-3|NA
CASSLAGLITDTQYF
TGTGCCAGCAGCTTGGCGGGACTCATCACAGATACGCAGTATTTT
>TRBJ2-7|NA|TRBV6-1|NA
CASSVGQLSYEQYF
TGTGCCAGCAGCGTCGGACAGCTCTCCTACGAGCAGTACTTC
>TRBJ2-2|TRBD2|TRBV7-2|NA
CASSPGTSSGELFF
TGTGCCAGCAGCCCCGGGACTAGCTCCGGGGAGCTGTTTTTT
>TRBJ2-2|NA|TRBV7-2|NA
CASSLGGNTGELFF
TGTGCCAGCAGCTTAGGTGGGAACACCGGGGAGCTGTTTTTT
>TRBJ1-1|TRBD1|TRBV6-5|NA
CASSYDRGRGKAFF
TGTGCCAGCAGTTACGACAGGGGAAGGGGAAAGGCTTTCTTT
>TRBJ1-4|NA|TRBV7-9|NA
CASSLGQGPEKLFF
TGTGCCAGCAGCTTAGGGCAGGGGCCTGAAAAACTGTTTTTT
>TRBJ1-1|TRBD1|TRBV29-1|NA
CSGGGQGGAFF
TGCAGCGGTGGGGGACAGGGAGGGGCTTTCTTT
>TRBJ1-2|NA|TRBV6-5|NA
CASSYLPRGGEGYTF
TGTGCCAGCAGTTACCTCCCCCGAGGGGGGGAGGGCTACACCTTC